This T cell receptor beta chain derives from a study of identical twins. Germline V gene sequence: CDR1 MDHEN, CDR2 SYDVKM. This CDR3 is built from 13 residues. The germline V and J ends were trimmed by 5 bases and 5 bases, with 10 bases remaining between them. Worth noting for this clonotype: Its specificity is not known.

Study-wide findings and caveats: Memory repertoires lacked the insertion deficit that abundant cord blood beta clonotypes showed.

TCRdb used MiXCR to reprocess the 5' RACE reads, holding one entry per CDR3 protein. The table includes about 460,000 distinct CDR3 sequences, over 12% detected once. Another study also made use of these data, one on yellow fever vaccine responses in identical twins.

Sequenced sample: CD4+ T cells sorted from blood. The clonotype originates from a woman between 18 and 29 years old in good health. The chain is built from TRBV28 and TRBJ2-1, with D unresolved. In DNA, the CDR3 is TGTGCCAGCAGTCTAACAGTTAACAATGAGCAGTTCTTC. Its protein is CASSLTVNNEQFF.